This TCR beta chain was captured in a study of post-analysis software for immune sequencing data. Study-level information: Recorded disease courses covered relapsing-remitting, secondary progressive and progressive-relapsing multiple sclerosis. Some patients had no subtype annotation. Findings and limits, study-wide: With TRBV5-6, TRBV5-1 and TRBV20-1 included, about five TRBV segments were more frequent in patients than in controls. F measure grouped same-batch samples tightly together.

For this clonotype: The target antigen is unknown.

This CDR3 has 15 residues. Germline CDR1 SEHNR, CDR2 FQNEAQ (reference sequence). Prepared TCR beta cDNA libraries contained unique molecular identifiers. TCRdb redid the calling of the PCR reads with MiXCR, one entry per CDR3 protein. The sample contains approximately 730,000 distinct CDR3 sequences, roughly 50% of which appear only once. The receptor was derived from a girl aged 10 to 17 with multiple sclerosis. The specimen sequenced was blood. The chain couples TRBV7-9 to TRBJ2-4; 11 positions agree with TRBD1. The end of the DNA fits TRBJ2-7 better, so the J call may be wrong. CDR3 nucleotides: TGTGCCAGCAGCTGGTCCGGGACAGGGGGCTACGAGCAGTACTTC. It yields the protein CASSWSGTGGYEQYF.